This TCR beta chain is drawn from a study of blood T cell repertoires in COVID-19. Trimming took 3 bases from V and 7 from J; bases not matched to a gene: 9. Germline V gene lookup returns CDR1 PRHDT and CDR2 FYEKMQ (reference sequence). This CDR3 has 16 residues. Clones were read by immunoSEQ multiplex PCR, and TCRdb kept only the in-frame ones, dropping some. The sample comprises 210,000 or so clones, about 85% of which are singletons, and approximately 12% rests with the top ten. V is TRBV13 and J is TRBJ2-7; 13 nucleotides align to TRBD2. The sequence was collected from a young woman who had recovered from COVID-19. Sequencing was performed on peripheral blood. The CDR3 bases are TGTGCCAGCAGCTTCCCCGGGACTAGCGGGGAGGGGGAGCAGTACTTC. Encoded protein: CASSFPGTSGEGEQYF.